Below, 7 T cell receptor beta chains from the same sample are listed, as sequenced in a study of cytomegalovirus exposure and HLA in healthy donors. Vbeta (60) and Jbeta (13) primers were used in the PCR. The data were produced by immunoSEQ multiplex PCR, yet TCRdb's version contains in-frame clones alone and is incomplete. The table shows roughly 100,000 clones, with about 83% occurring only once. Sequenced input: PBMCs. The source of these receptors is a man between 18 and 35 years old in good health and CMV-seronegative.

The chain combines TRBV29-1 with TRBJ1-2; 7 bases line up with TRBD1. Germline V lookup: CDR1 SQVTM, CDR2 ANQGSEA. The CDR3 consists of 13 residues. J gave up 4 bases and V 6 bases, and 8 bases lay outside the gene matches. The CDR3 DNA reads as TGCAGCGTGGCAGACGGACAGGTCTATGGCTACACCTTC. Residues: CSVADGQVYGYTF.

The chain has TRBV29-1 and TRBJ2-1, with TRBD2 matching over 10 bases. The CDR3 has 14 amino acids. Losses at the gene ends were 7 bases for V and 1 base for J; bases not matched to a gene: 4. CDR1 is SQVTM and CDR2 is ANQGSEA in the germline V gene. CDR3 sequence reads: CSAGLAESYNEQFF. The CDR3 nucleotides are TGCAGCGCAGGACTAGCGGAATCCTACAATGAGCAGTTCTTC.

The chain employs TRBV19 and TRBJ1-4; TRBD1 might be the D (6 bases). Per the germline V gene, CDR1 is LNHDA and CDR2 is SQIVND (reference sequence). The V and J ends lost 3 bases and 2 bases respectively, with 16 bases between them. This CDR3 contains 17 residues. The CDR3 here is CASSIWYREQTNEKLFF. The DNA of the CDR3 is TGTGCCAGTAGTATTTGGTACAGGGAGCAGACTAATGAAAAACTGTTTTTT.

The genes are TRBV28 and TRBJ1-1, with D perhaps TRBD1 (5 bases). Germline-derived CDR1 and CDR2 are MDHEN and SYDVKM. The CDR3 is 15 residues long. Trimming removed 3 bases at V and 2 bases at J, with 13 bases between. The CDR3 nucleotides read TGTGCCAGCAGTTTCCTTGACAGAAAAAACACTGAAGCTTTCTTT. Its protein is CASSFLDRKNTEAFF.

The chain carries TRBV12-5 and TRBJ2-7, with D unresolved. Germline V gene data show CDR1 as LGHNT and CDR2 as FRNRAP. The CDR3 runs 11 residues. Trimming removed 2 bases from V and 7 bases from J, with 6 bases in between. CDR3 in DNA: TGTGCTAGTGGTTTGCCGGTGGAGCAGTACTTC. It codes for CASGLPVEQYF.

The V call is TRBV7-3, the J call TRBJ2-7, with D possibly being TRBD2 (7 bases). The CDR3 extends over 14 amino acids. The germline V gene has CDR1 SGHTA and CDR2 FQGTGA. V was clipped by 5 bases and J by 6 bases, with 17 bases between them. The CDR3 is CASSPMGGGGEQYF. Here the CDR3 DNA reads TGTGCCAGCAGCCCCATGGGGGGGGGCGGCGAGCAGTACTTC.

The J gene is TRBJ2-6, the V gene TRBV11-2; TRBD2 is a possible D gene (6 bases). Germline assignment: CDR1 SGHAT and CDR2 FQNNGV. The CDR3 has 16 residues. V was shortened by 6 bases and J by 0 bases, with 12 bases between the two germline ends. The CDR3 region is CASRGRGSSGANVLTF. The CDR3 nucleotides are TGTGCCAGCAGGGGGCGGGGAAGCTCTGGGGCCAACGTCCTGACTTTC.